The entry that follows covers one T cell receptor beta chain sequence. Its antigen remains unknown. The CDR3 is 21 residues long. The V and J ends lost 2 bases and 5 bases respectively, with 30 bases between them. Naive CD8 cells lacked CD45RO and underwent positive selection for CCR7, leaving out terminally differentiated effector memory CD45RA+ cells. The sample belongs to a study of shared clonotypes between healthy human individuals. Clones were sequenced by immunoSEQ multiplex PCR, and TCRdb holds only the in-frame ones, with some missing. The data show about 2 million clones, about 95% seen once. Study results and limitations: Roughly 5% of naive CD4 clonotypes were common to a handful of donors.

This clonotype originated in a man aged 18 to 30 in good health. The V call is TRBV6-7, the J call TRBJ2-2; the D gene is possibly TRBD2 (7 bases). TRBV6-7 is an open reading frame whose function is uncertain. The sample taken for sequencing was naive CD8+ T cells sorted from blood. The CDR3 protein is CASSYHDTGRDYTGPTGELFF. The CDR3 region has the DNA TGTGCCAGCAGTTACCATGATACAGGGAGGGACTACACGGGGCCGACCGGGGAGCTGTTTTTT.